This TCR delta chain stems from a study of Vδ1+ human thymocytes. Study results and caveats: In the thymus, TRG and TRD repertoires looked highly polyclonal with Gaussian CDR3 lengths. TRD repertoires were essentially private, unlike widely shared TRG clonotypes. Roughly 22% of thymic delta-chain sequences were Vdelta2, with few Vdelta3, unlike blood Vdelta1+ controls. Unexpected Vdelta2 sequences could cause misinterpretation of bulk repertoire data.

CDR1 is TSWWSYY, CDR2 QGS, per germline. The CDR3 totals 20 residues. V lost 3 bases to trimming and J lost 2 bases; unmatched junction nucleotides: 18. After alphabeta T cell depletion, CD3+ Vdelta1+ Vdelta2- thymocytes were sorted. RNA was extracted from the cells and then reverse transcribed. The CDR3 regions were amplified by multiplex PCR from V-gene primers to a constant-region primer. TCRdb called clones anew from the multiplex PCR reads with CATT. The sample contains about 25,000 delta-chain clones, more than 6.5% of which appear only once. This clone has more than one count but fewer than ten. What it binds is not known.

The TCR was taken from a girl under two years old who had congenital heart surgery. The sequenced sample consisted of Vdelta1+ gamma-delta thymocytes from the thymus. The subset was: FACS-sorted CD3+ TCRalphabeta- TCRVdelta1+ TCRVdelta2- thymocytes. The gene calls are TRDV1 and TRDJ1; 10 bases agree with TRDD3. In nucleotides, the CDR3 is TGTGCTCTTGGGGAGCTATCCAACTGGGGGATTGGGTTGTGGACCGATAAACTCATCTTT. This gives the protein CALGELSNWGIGLWTDKLIF.